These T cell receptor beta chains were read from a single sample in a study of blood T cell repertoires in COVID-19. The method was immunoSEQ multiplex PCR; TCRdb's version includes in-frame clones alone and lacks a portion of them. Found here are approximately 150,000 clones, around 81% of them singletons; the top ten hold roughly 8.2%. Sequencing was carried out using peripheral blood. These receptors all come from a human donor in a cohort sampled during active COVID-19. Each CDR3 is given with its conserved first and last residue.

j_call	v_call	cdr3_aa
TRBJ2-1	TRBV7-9	CASSFVRSRMYEQFF
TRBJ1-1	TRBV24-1	CATSDQGGRTEAFF
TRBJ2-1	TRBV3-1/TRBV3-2	CASSRTSGQQGQFF
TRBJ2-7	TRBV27	CASSRQGYEQYF
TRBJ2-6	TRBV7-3	CASSLTIPGYGANVLTF
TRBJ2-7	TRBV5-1	CASSLDADRFMYF
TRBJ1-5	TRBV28	CASSLHTGTYSNQPQHF
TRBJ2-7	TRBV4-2	CASSQETSGSGYEQYF
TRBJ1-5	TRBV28	CASRRGQGGQPQHF
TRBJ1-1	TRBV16	CASSQQTQGSEAFF
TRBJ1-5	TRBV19	CASTTRDNQPQHF
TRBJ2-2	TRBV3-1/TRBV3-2	CARNCGAGELFF
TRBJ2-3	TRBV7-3	CASSLMASTDTQYF
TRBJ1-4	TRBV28	CASSLSGGGEKLFF
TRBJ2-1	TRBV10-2	CASSAGRIHEQFF
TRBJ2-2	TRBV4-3	CASSTRVTGELFF
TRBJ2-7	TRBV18	CASSPGLEGEQYF
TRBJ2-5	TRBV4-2	CASSQVASGRASETQYF
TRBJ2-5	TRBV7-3	CASSRGLVETQYF
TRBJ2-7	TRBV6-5	CASRKGLAAYEQYF
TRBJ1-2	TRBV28	CASSFGRGSGYGYTF
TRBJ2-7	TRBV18	CASSPRQGISYEQYF
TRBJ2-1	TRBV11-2	CASSSTRGNEQFF
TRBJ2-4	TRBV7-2	CASSLAPDRGRVIQYF
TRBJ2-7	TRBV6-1	CASSGLAGVGVNEQYF
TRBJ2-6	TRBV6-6	CASSLGDKMNSGANVLTF
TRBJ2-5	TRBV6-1	CASSEGLAASQETQYF
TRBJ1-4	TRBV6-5	CASATGGFEKLFF
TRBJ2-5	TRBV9	CASSVGGTSGQETQYF
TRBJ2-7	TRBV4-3	CASSQDLAGGSLNEQYF
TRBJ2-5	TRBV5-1	CASSLREAGETQYF
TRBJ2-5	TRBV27	CASSFLAGGQETQYF
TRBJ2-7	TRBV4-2	CASSQDGRPPGYEQYF
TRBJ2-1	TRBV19	CASSRTGGRNEQFF
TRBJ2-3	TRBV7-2	CASSLVHAVADTQYF
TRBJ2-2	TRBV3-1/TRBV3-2	CASSHMTGNTGELFF
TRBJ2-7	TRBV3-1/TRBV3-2	CASSQTPGQGCYF
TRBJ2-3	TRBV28	CASGGSYYTDTQYF
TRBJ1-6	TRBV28	CASSSHPPGHLNSPLHF
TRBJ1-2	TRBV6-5	CASSYSAVYGYTF
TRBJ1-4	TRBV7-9	CASSLYFTLNEKLFF
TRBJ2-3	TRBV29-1	CSGPGVSSTDTQYF
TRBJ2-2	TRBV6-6	CASTRDTTGELFF
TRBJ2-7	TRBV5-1	CASSFRDYTYEQYF
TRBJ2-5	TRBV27	CASSLPGLAGPRGTQYF
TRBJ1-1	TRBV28	CASRRMVGAEAFF
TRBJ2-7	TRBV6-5	CASTPGAEPYEQYF
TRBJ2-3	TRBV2	CASILDTTSTDTQYF
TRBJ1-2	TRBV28	CASRYTGTEGYTF
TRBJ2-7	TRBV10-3	CAIRPKGQGVAYEQYF
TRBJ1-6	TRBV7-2	CASSLSQRGNSPLHF
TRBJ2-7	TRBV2	CASSEGDSQIYEQYF
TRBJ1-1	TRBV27	CASTQRGGIVTEAFF